This T cell receptor (beta chain) was sequenced in a study of PD-1 blockade in classical Hodgkin lymphoma. Findings and caveats of the study: Complete responders started with a diversity level that resembled newly diagnosed patients at baseline. At baseline, newly diagnosed patients reportedly showed less TCR diversity than healthy donors.

The CDR3 covers 14 residues. Germline CDR1 SGHNT, CDR2 YYREEE (reference sequence). The junction had 6 bases not matched to a gene; V was cut back by 4 bases and J by 5 bases. Time point defined: cycle 4 day 1 (C4D1), after more than 5 weeks of nivolumab. Each patient experienced a relapse that followed autologous stem cell transplantation, and brentuximab vedotin exposure varied. Magnetic negative selection was used to purify CD4+ T cells from PBMCs that had been thawed. Classification of best responses gave complete response, partial response or progressive disease. Of note for this clone: Its antigen remains unknown.

The data were produced by immunoSEQ multiplex PCR, yet TCRdb's version contains in-frame clones alone and is incomplete. The data contain roughly 29,000 clones, about 85% of them seen just once; the ten biggest clones take up 2% to 2.5%. This specimen was CD4+ T cells from blood, taken before the fourth cycle of nivolumab. The sequence derives from a human donor with classical Hodgkin lymphoma. This chain uses TRBV5-4 with TRBJ1-1; 9 nucleotides align to TRBD1. CDR3 DNA: TGTGCCAGCAGCCGGGACAGGGCACAAACTGAAGCTTTCTTT. It yields the protein CASSRDRAQTEAFF.